A single sample gave rise to the 16 T cell receptor beta chains below, sequenced in a study of T cells after yellow fever vaccination. TCRdb re-called the 5' RACE reads through MiXCR, storing one row per CDR3 protein. The top ten clones hold roughly 3% of a sample with a few hundred thousand distinct CDR3 sequences, around 12% of them seen once. Material: CD4+ T cells sorted from PBMCs, obtained 15 days after the yellow fever booster vaccination. These receptors all come from a man aged 18 to 30 who received the YFV17D yellow fever vaccine.

This clonotype was seen a few times. This chain links TRBV12-5 with TRBJ2-1, with 9 bases that match TRBD2. Germline CDR1 is LGHNT and CDR2 is FRNRAP. The CDR3 contains 15 residues. Germline trimming cut 2 bases from V and 5 bases from J; bases unmatched to any gene: 4. The CDR3 nucleotides are TGTGCTAGTGGTTTGACTAGCGGGTTAAACAATGAGCAGTTCTTC. Translation: CASGLTSGLNNEQFF.

At least ten counts were recorded for this clonotype. The chain couples TRBV20-1 to TRBJ2-3; 9 nucleotides agree with TRBD2. V shed 3 bases, J shed 5 bases, and the junction held 0 bases outside the gene matches. The germline CDR1 and CDR2 sequences are DFQATT and SNEGSKA (reference sequence). The CDR3 is made up of 12 amino acids. Here the CDR3 DNA reads TGCAGTGCTAGGCGGGGGGGAGATACGCAGTATTTT. Protein sequence: CSARRGGDTQYF.

This clonotype was detected ten times or more. The chain joins TRBV6-1 to TRBJ1-2, with D maybe TRBD1 (6 bases). Trimming removed 6 bases at V and 6 bases at J, with 17 bases between. This CDR3 region has 14 residues. CDR1 and CDR2 (germline): MNHNS, SASEGT. As DNA, the CDR3 is TGTGCCAGCAGCCCGGATGGTGAGGGGGATGGCTACACCTTC. Translation: CASSPDGEGDGYTF.

The table lists this clonotype with many counts. The V call is TRBV18, the J call TRBJ2-6; 8 bases align to TRBD1. Trimming removed 3 bases from V and 4 bases from J; junction bases left unmatched: 8. This CDR3 comprises 17 residues. Germline V CDR1 and CDR2: KGHSH, LQKENI. The CDR3 nucleotides read TGTGCCAGCTCACCGAGAGAGACAGGGGTCGGGGCCAACGTCCTGACTTTC. Amino acids: CASSPRETGVGANVLTF.

This clonotype has more than one count but fewer than ten. The J gene is TRBJ1-1, the V gene TRBV5-1, with a weak D call TRBD1 (5 bases). CDR1 is SGHRS, CDR2 YFSETQ, per germline. V lost 0 bases and J lost 4, with 7 bases in between. The CDR3 runs to 13 residues. CDR3 coding DNA: TGCGCCAGCAGCTTGGAGGGGCCCACTGAAGCTTTCTTT. This translates into CASSLEGPTEAFF.

At least ten counts were recorded for this clonotype. In nucleotides, the CDR3 is TGTGCCAGCAGCAGAGTGGGACAGGATCTTTCTAACTATGGCTACACCTTC. Its protein is CASSRVGQDLSNYGYTF. V is TRBV7-9 and J is TRBJ1-2, with 8 nucleotides matching TRBD1. The J segment lost 0 bases and the V segment lost 5 bases, leaving 11 bases of the junction unmatched. The CDR3 has 17 amino acids. CDR1 is SEHNR and CDR2 is FQNEAQ in the germline V gene (reference sequence).

This chain uses TRBV6-2 or TRBV6-3 with TRBJ2-1; 7 bases align to TRBD1. Losses at the gene ends were 6 bases for V and 4 bases for J; bases not matched to a gene: 12. The germline V gene has CDR1 MNHEY and CDR2 SVGEGT. CDR3 length equals 16 residues. The CDR3 DNA follows: TGTGCCAGCAGAAGCTTTCGGGGACAGAGTTACAATGAGCAGTTCTTC. It specifies CASRSFRGQSYNEQFF.

The chain combines TRBV15 with TRBJ2-2; 7 nucleotides agree with TRBD1. Trimming removed 11 bases from V and 4 bases from J; junction bases left unmatched: 10. The CDR3 is 14 amino acids. From germline, CDR1 is LNHNV and CDR2 YYDKDF (reference sequence). CDR3 protein: CAVRTGGVTGELFF. CDR3 sequence (DNA): TGTGCCGTCCGGACAGGCGGTGTCACCGGGGAGCTGTTTTTT. The full variable domain, in which reference TRBV15 and TRBJ2-2 provide the parts outside the CDR3, is DAMVIQNPRYQVTQFGKPVTLSCSQTLNHNVMYWYQQKSSQAPKLLFHYYDKDFNNEADTPDNFQSRRPNTSFCFLDIRSPGLGDTAMYLCAVRTGGVTGELFFGEGSRLTVL.

V is TRBV4-2 and J is TRBJ2-2; possibly TRBD2 for D (5 bases). The V and J ends lost 5 bases and 0 bases respectively, with 13 bases between them. Germline assignment: CDR1 LGHNA and CDR2 YNFKEQ. The CDR3 loop spans 16 amino acids. The CDR3 nucleotides read TGTGCCAGCAGCGCCGCCCGAGCGGCGAACACCGGGGAGCTGTTTTTT. Translating gives CASSAARAANTGELFF.

This clonotype came up many times. The rearrangement uses TRBV5-1 and TRBJ1-2; D not resolved. Trimming took off 0 bases at V and 6 bases at J, with 12 bases between the two ends. Germline CDR1 SGHRS, CDR2 YFSETQ. The CDR3 runs to 14 residues. The CDR3 coding sequence is TGCGCCAGCAGCTTGGAGGCGGGTGAACATGGCTACACCTTC. Protein sequence: CASSLEAGEHGYTF.

V usage is TRBV5-1 and J usage is TRBJ1-2, with D unresolved. The CDR3 contains 14 residues. V dropped 5 bases and J dropped 0 bases, with 11 bases sitting between them. Germline CDR1 is SGHRS and CDR2 is YFSETQ. The CDR3 DNA is TGCGCCAGCAGATCTTTGTCAGCTAACTATGGCTACACCTTC. Translating it yields CASRSLSANYGYTF.

The rearrangement links TRBV10-3 to TRBJ1-1; D is perhaps TRBD1 (6 bases). Trimming took 8 bases from V and 3 from J, leaving 16 bases between them. CDR1 ENHRY and CDR2 SYGVKD come from the germline V gene. There are 14 residues in the CDR3. The CDR3 loop reads CAIQQTGRDTEAFF. The CDR3 bases are TGTGCCATCCAACAAACAGGGCGCGACACTGAAGCTTTCTTT.

V gene TRBV18 combines with J gene TRBJ1-1; D is possibly TRBD1 (6 bases). The V and J ends lost 3 bases and 3 bases respectively, with 11 bases between them. There are 14 residues in the CDR3. CDR1 is KGHSH, CDR2 LQKENI, per germline. The CDR3 DNA reads as TGTGCCAGCTCACCCCGGGAGGGGGACACTGAAGCTTTCTTT. This encodes CASSPREGDTEAFF.

The sample holds a few counts of this clonotype. V usage is TRBV11-2 and J usage is TRBJ1-1; D is unresolved. The ends were cut back, 4 bases at V and 5 bases at J, with 11 bases in the middle. The CDR3 is 13 amino acids. CDR1 and CDR2 (germline): SGHAT, FQNNGV. The CDR3 nucleotides are TGTGCCAGCAGCTCGCCCCGGGTGACTGAAGCTTTCTTT. This encodes CASSSPRVTEAFF.

This clonotype was picked up a small number of times. The chain recombines TRBV29-1 with TRBJ1-5; perhaps TRBD1 as D (6 bases). The ends were cut back, 6 bases at V and 1 base at J, with 10 bases in the middle. The germline CDR1 and CDR2 sequences are SQVTM and ANQGSEA. This CDR3 has 13 residues. CDR3 DNA sequence: TGCAGCGTGGGCGGGGGCAGCAATCAGCCCCAGCATTTT. Amino acid sequence: CSVGGGSNQPQHF.

The count of this clonotype is one. CDR3 protein: CASSQTGTSGGETQYF. Written as DNA, the CDR3 is TGTGCCAGCAGCCAAACCGGGACTAGCGGGGGGGAGACCCAGTACTTC. This sequence joins TRBV4-2 and TRBJ2-5; the match to TRBD2 covers 15 bases. Germline loops: CDR1 LGHNA, CDR2 YNFKEQ. This CDR3 is 16 amino acids long. V shed 2 bases and J 5 bases; nucleotides not matched to a gene: 3.